One and the same sample provided the 23 T cell receptor beta chains below, sequenced in a study of tumor-infiltrating lymphocytes in primary liver carcinoma. Bulk tissue was left unsorted, and RNA and DNA were co-extracted from 20-30 mg of it. A constant-region primer primed TCR beta cDNA synthesis from around 500 ng of total RNA. Three-round nested multiplex PCR performed with slightly modified ARM-PCR produced the TCR beta libraries. TRBV1-TRBV30 forward and Cbeta reverse primers drove the first two approximately 10-cycle rounds. From the multiplex PCR reads, TCRdb called clonotypes with MiXCR, one entry per CDR3 protein. The sample holds around 100,000 distinct CDR3 sequences, roughly 69% seen once. Input material: liver tumor tissue from sampling region 5. Noted subset: tumor region T5, tumor centre. The receptor source for this set is a woman aged 60-75 years with primary liver carcinoma and hepatitis B virus infection.

A word on this clonotype: This could be a read error, since a much larger clone is one nucleotide away. The chain employs TRBV5-1 and TRBJ2-1, with D unresolved. Germline V gene data show CDR1 as SGHRS and CDR2 as YFSETQ. The CDR3 consists of 16 residues. V was trimmed by 1 base and J by 6 bases, leaving 17 bases between them. CDR3 sequence: CASSLNGLGMGNEQFF. In DNA, the CDR3 is TGCGCCAGCAGCTTGAACGGGTTAGGGATGGGCAATGAGCAGTTCTTC.

As regards this clonotype: In this CDR3 the conserved last residue, phenylalanine or tryptophan, is missing, so a read error is likely. The rearrangement links TRBV12-3 or TRBV12-4 to TRBJ2-3; D may be TRBD2 (5 bases). This CDR3 spans 16 amino acids. The CDR3 sequence is CTSSSALPSISDTQYL. CDR3 DNA: TGTACCAGCAGTTCTGCTTTGCCTAGCATATCAGATACGCAGTATCTT.

The table lists this clonotype with many counts. This chain links TRBV5-1 with TRBJ2-2; the match to TRBD2 covers 8 bases. The CDR3 contains 16 residues. Germline lookup yields CDR1 SGHRS and CDR2 YFSETQ. J lost 5 bases, V lost 3 bases, and 9 bases had no gene match. In DNA, the CDR3 is TGCGCCAGCAGCTCCGTAGCGGGGTCTGGGACCGGGGAGCTGTTTTTT. It translates to CASSSVAGSGTGELFF.

V is TRBV28 and J is TRBJ2-5; D ambiguous. Germline CDR1 reads MDHEN; CDR2 reads SYDVKM. Trimming took 6 bases from V and 5 from J, leaving 13 bases between them. The CDR3 contains 13 residues. The CDR3 sequence is CASRHTGHETQYF. The CDR3 DNA reads as TGTGCCAGCAGGCATACTGGGCATGAGACCCAGTACTTC.

As for this clonotype: At one boundary the junction diverges from the germline segment, which might be a read error. The chain couples TRBV5-1 to TRBJ1-1; TRBD1 matches 9 bases. The V gene's germline CDR1 is SGHRS and CDR2 YFSETQ. This CDR3 has 14 residues. DNA for the CDR3: TGCGCCAGGAGCTTGGGACAGGGATACACTAAAGCTTTCTTT. Translation: CARSLGQGYTKAFF.

About this clonotype: The missing conserved phenylalanine or tryptophan at the end of this CDR3 makes a read error likely. The chain has TRBV7-9 and TRBJ2-5; 7 bases line up with TRBD2. Germline trimming cut 2 bases from V and 8 bases from J; bases unmatched to any gene: 2. CDR3 size: 12 residues. Germline loops: CDR1 SEHNR, CDR2 FQNEAQ (reference sequence). The CDR3 loop is CASSLLAETQYL. The CDR3 coding sequence is TGTGCCAGCAGCTTACTAGCGGAAACCCAGTACCTC.

The chain is built from TRBV11-3 and TRBJ2-1; D unclear. V lost 0 bases, J lost 15 bases, and 18 bases lay in between. In germline, CDR1 is SGHNT, CDR2 YENEEA. This CDR3 spans 14 amino acids. The CDR3: CASSLDNQGMELFF. CDR3 nucleotides: TGTGCCAGCAGCTTAGATAACCAAGGAATGGAGTTGTTCTTC.

This clonotype was seen only once. Given a much more abundant clone one base away, this may be a read error. The chain joins TRBV7-9 to TRBJ2-7; 11 positions agree with TRBD2. Germline lookup yields CDR1 SEHNR and CDR2 FQNEAQ (reference sequence). The CDR3 extends over 14 amino acids. Losses at the gene ends were 5 bases for V and 2 bases for J; bases not matched to a gene: 2. CDR3 protein: CASSISGRAYEQYF. In DNA, the CDR3 is TGTGCCAGCAGCATTAGCGGGAGGGCCTACGAGCAGTACTTC.

V and J are TRBV7-6 and TRBJ2-1; 11 nucleotides match TRBD2. The germline V gene encodes CDR1 SGHVS and CDR2 FNYEAQ. J lost 8 bases, V lost 0 bases, and 15 bases had no gene match. The CDR3 contains 19 residues. Here the CDR3 reads CASSLALRGSGRARDEQFF. The CDR3 DNA reads TGTGCCAGCAGCTTAGCCCTTCGGGGTAGCGGGAGGGCTAGGGATGAGCAGTTCTTC.

CDR3 DNA sequence: TGTGCCAACAGAACACAGGGGGATGGGGGATACGAGCAGTACTTC. Its translation: CANRTQGDGGYEQYF. V and J are TRBV6-1 and TRBJ2-7; TRBD1 agrees at 8 bases. This CDR3 comprises 15 residues. Germline CDR1 MNHNS, CDR2 SASEGT. J was trimmed by 4 bases and V by 10 bases; bases with no gene match: 15.

This clonotype was found a few times. CDR3 sequence: CASSDSGPGELFF. In DNA, the CDR3 is TGTGCCAGCAGTGACAGTGGGCCCGGGGAGCTGTTTTTT. The V gene is TRBV28, the J gene TRBJ2-2; a possible D gene is TRBD1 (5 bases). This CDR3 is built from 13 residues. Trimming shortened V by 5 bases and J by 6 bases, and 10 bases separated the two germline ends. Germline assignment: CDR1 MDHEN and CDR2 SYDVKM.

CDR3 sequence (DNA): TGCAGCGTTGAGAAGCACCCGACTAGCGGGAGAGGGTCCTACAATGAGCAGTTCTTC. It codes for CSVEKHPTSGRGSYNEQFF. The rearrangement links TRBV29-1 to TRBJ2-1; 12 nucleotides agree with TRBD2. CDR3 size: 19 residues. V shed 3 bases and J 1 base; nucleotides not matched to a gene: 13. Germline V gene lookup returns CDR1 SQVTM and CDR2 ANQGSEA.

This sequence joins TRBV20-1 and TRBJ1-2; 11 bases map to TRBD1. The J segment lost 8 bases and the V segment lost 2 bases, leaving 7 bases of the junction unmatched. The germline V gene encodes CDR1 DFQATT and CDR2 SNEGSKA (reference sequence). The CDR3 covers 14 residues. CDR3 sequence (DNA): TGCAGTGCTAGAACGGGACAGGGGGATGGCGGCTACACCTTC. It specifies CSARTGQGDGGYTF.

This clonotype has only one observation. At one of its ends the junction is not consistent with the germline gene, which may arise from a read error. This chain links TRBV12-3 or TRBV12-4 with TRBJ2-1, with D possibly being TRBD1 or TRBD2 (5 bases each). This CDR3 contains 15 residues. The CDR3 spells CASRLVQGGGNEQFF. The CDR3 region has the DNA TGTGCCAGCAGATTAGTACAAGGTGGGGGTAATGAGCAGTTCTTC.

Only one count was recorded for this clonotype. This chain links TRBV5-5 with TRBJ1-6; D gene ambiguous. Trimming removed 8 bases at V and 0 bases at J, with 15 bases between. Germline CDR1 is SGHKS and CDR2 is YYEKEE (reference sequence). This CDR3 has 16 amino acids. The DNA for the CDR3 is TGTGCCAGTAGCACTAGGATCAGCTCCTATAATTCACCCCTCCACTTT. Translating gives CASSTRISSYNSPLHF.

In this sample, this clonotype turned up once. The chain carries TRBV29-1 and TRBJ2-5, with TRBD2 identical over 8 bases. Germline V gives CDR1 SQVTM, CDR2 ANQGSEA. Trimming at V came to 8 bases and at J to 9 bases, leaving 23 bases not matched to a gene. The CDR3 length is 16 residues. The CDR3 loop is CSTPVGRLAGSEAQYF. The CDR3 nucleotides read TGCAGCACACCGGTGGGTCGCCTAGCGGGCTCGGAGGCCCAGTACTTC.

Only a few counts were recorded for this clonotype. One end of the junction does not line up with germline, which may come from a read error. The chain is built from TRBV4-2 and TRBJ2-3; 10 bases line up with TRBD2. Germline-derived CDR1 and CDR2 are LGHNA and YNFKEQ. This CDR3 has 17 residues. CDR3 DNA: TGTGCCAGCTTAGGGCCCAGGGTAGCGGGAGGAAAAGATACGCAATATTTT. Translating it yields CASLGPRVAGGKDTQYF.

A remark on this clonotype: Since the CDR3 does not end with the conserved phenylalanine or tryptophan, this likely comes from a read error. It is unclear where the CDR3 begins or ends on the DNA, so no DNA is shown, and the CDR3 is as TCRdb lists it. The chain couples TRBV6-5 to TRBJ2-7. Germline V gene data show CDR1 as MNHEY and CDR2 as SVGAGI. The CDR3 is 13 amino acids long, termini counted. Here the CDR3 reads CASSYSDSSEQYS.

The CDR3 DNA sequence: TGCGGTACGGCGACCGGGGACCAGCCCCAGCATTTT. Translating it yields CGTATGDQPQHF. The J gene is TRBJ1-5, the V gene TRBV20-1, with a possible D match to TRBD1 (5 bases). Germline-derived CDR1 and CDR2 are DFQATT and SNEGSKA (reference sequence). The CDR3 sequence is 12 residues long.

The chain couples TRBV28 to TRBJ2-5, with D possibly matching TRBD2 (6 bases). The length of the CDR3 is 12 residues. Trimming took 2 bases from V and 5 from J, leaving 6 bases between them. Germline V CDR1 and CDR2: MDHEN, SYDVKM. CDR3 amino acids: CASSLRGETQYF. The CDR3 region has the DNA TGTGCCAGCAGTTTACGGGGGGAGACCCAGTACTTC. Looking up the rest from reference TRBV28 and TRBJ2-5 gives the full variable domain: DVKVTQSSRYLVKRTGEKVFLECVQDMDHENMFWYRQDPGLGLRLIYFSYDVKMKEKGDIPEGYSVSREKKERFSLILESASTNQTSMYLCASSLRGETQYFGPGTRLLVL.

Regarding this clonotype: This could be a read error, since a much larger clone is one nucleotide away. The chain has TRBV7-8 and TRBJ2-5, with 7 bases identical to TRBD1. The CDR3 totals 14 residues. Per the germline V gene, CDR1 is SGHVS and CDR2 is FQNEAQ. The CDR3 nucleotides read TGTGTCAGCAGCTTGAGGGGGCGCTGGGAGACCCAGTACTTC. Protein product: CVSSLRGRWETQYF. Complete variable domain (other parts from reference TRBV7-8 and TRBJ2-5): GAGVSQSPRYKVAKRGQDVALRCDPISGHVSLFWYQQALGQGPEFLTYFQNEAQLDKSGLPSDRFFAERPEGSVSTLKIQRTQQEDSAVYLCVSSLRGRWETQYFGPGTRLLVL.

This clonotype is classed as medium-sized. The chain couples TRBV11-2 to TRBJ2-7, with 7 bases aligning to TRBD1. The V gene's germline CDR1 is SGHAT and CDR2 FQNNGV. V shed 5 bases, J shed 6 bases, and the junction held 4 bases outside the gene matches. This CDR3 region has 12 residues. DNA for the CDR3: TGTGCCAGCAGCCAGACAGGGTCCGAGCAGTACTTC. This translates into CASSQTGSEQYF.

In regard to this clonotype: The CDR3 ends on some other residue instead of the conserved phenylalanine or tryptophan, so this is likely a read error. The DNA is left out, because the CDR3 cannot be placed on it with certainty; the CDR3 is given as TCRdb lists it. This chain joins TRBV11-2 and TRBJ1-1. The CDR3 totals 13 residues, both ends included. Germline loops: CDR1 SGHAT, CDR2 FQNNGV. The CDR3 sequence: CDSSFHGGTETFL.